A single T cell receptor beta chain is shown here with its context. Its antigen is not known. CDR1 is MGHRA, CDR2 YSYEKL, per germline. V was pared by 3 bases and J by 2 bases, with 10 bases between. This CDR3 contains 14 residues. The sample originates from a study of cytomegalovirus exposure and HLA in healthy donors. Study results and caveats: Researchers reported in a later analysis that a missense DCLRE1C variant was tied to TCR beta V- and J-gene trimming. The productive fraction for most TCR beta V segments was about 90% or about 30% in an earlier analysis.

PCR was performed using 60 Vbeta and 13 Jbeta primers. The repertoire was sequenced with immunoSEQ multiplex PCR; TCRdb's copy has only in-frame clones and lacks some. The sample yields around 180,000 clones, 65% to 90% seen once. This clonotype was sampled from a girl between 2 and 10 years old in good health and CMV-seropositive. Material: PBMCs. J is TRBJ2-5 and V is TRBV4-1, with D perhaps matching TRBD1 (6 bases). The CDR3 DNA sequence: TGCGCCAGCAGCCACGACAGGAGACAAGAGACCCAGTACTTC. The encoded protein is CASSHDRRQETQYF.